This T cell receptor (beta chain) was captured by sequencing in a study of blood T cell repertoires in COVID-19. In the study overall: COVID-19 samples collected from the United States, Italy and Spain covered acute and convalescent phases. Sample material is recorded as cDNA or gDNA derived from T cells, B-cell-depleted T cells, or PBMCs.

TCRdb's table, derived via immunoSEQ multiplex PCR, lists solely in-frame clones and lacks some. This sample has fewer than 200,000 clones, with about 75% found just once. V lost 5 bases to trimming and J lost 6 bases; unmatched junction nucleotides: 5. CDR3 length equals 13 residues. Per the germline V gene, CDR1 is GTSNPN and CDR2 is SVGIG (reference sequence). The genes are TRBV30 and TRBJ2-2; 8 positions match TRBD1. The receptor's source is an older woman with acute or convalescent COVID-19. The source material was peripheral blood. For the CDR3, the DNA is TGTGCCTGGGGTGGACAGGGCGCCGGGGAGCTGTTTTTT. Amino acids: CAWGGQGAGELFF.